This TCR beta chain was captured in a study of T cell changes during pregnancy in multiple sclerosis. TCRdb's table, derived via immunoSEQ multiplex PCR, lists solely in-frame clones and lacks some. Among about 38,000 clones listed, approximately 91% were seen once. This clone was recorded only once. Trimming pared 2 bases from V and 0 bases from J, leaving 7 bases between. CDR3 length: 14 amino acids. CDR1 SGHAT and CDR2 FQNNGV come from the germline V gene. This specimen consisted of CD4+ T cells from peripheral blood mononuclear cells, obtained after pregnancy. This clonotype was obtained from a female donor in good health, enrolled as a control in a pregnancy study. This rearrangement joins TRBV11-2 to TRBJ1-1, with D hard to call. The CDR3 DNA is TGTGCCAGCAGCTTACAGGTCATGAACACTGAAGCTTTCTTT. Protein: CASSLQVMNTEAFF.